Listed below are T cell receptor beta chains from one sample, sequenced in a study of blood T cell repertoires in COVID-19. Libraries were prepared by immunoSEQ multiplex PCR; TCRdb keeps only in-frame clonotypes and omits some of them. The table has 150,000 to 200,000 clones, more than 70% seen once; the top ten hold over 7.5%. The sequenced material came from PBMCs or T cells enriched from blood (not recorded which). The receptors derive from a woman in her 30s who had recovered from COVID-19. The CDR3 runs from the conserved cysteine through the conserved F or W. The D gene is left open where the match is weak. Clone size is given for some rows only: seen once, a few or many times, or a class if the clone is expanded.

clone size: -; D gene: TRBD2; J gene: TRBJ2-1; V gene: TRBV19; CDR3 DNA: TGTGCCAGTACAACCGGGACTAGTGGTGGTGAGCAGTTCTTC; CDR3 protein: CASTTGTSGGEQFF
clone size: few; D gene: -; J gene: TRBJ1-1; V gene: TRBV27; CDR3 DNA: TGTGCCAGCAGTTTAGGGATGGGCAGGCGGGGGGAAGCTTTCTTT; CDR3 protein: CASSLGMGRRGEAFF
clone size: -; D gene: TRBD1; J gene: TRBJ1-2; V gene: TRBV27; CDR3 DNA: TGTGCCAGCAGTTCGGACCGCCGAGGGACAGGATCGGATTTCTATGGCTACACCTTC; CDR3 protein: CASSSDRRGTGSDFYGYTF
clone size: -; D gene: -; J gene: TRBJ1-1; V gene: TRBV14; CDR3 DNA: TGTGCCAGCAGTCGGAGCAGGGGAGGGACTGAAGCTTTCTTT; CDR3 protein: CASSRSRGGTEAFF
clone size: -; D gene: -; J gene: TRBJ2-1; V gene: TRBV6-6; CDR3 DNA: TGTGCCAGCAGTCCCGGGGATGAGCAGTTCTTC; CDR3 protein: CASSPGDEQFF
clone size: -; D gene: -; J gene: TRBJ2-3; V gene: TRBV5-1; CDR3 DNA: TGCGCCAGCAGCGGTGCAGGCCGCACAGATACGCAGTATTTT; CDR3 protein: CASSGAGRTDTQYF
clone size: -; D gene: TRBD1; J gene: TRBJ1-3; V gene: TRBV28; CDR3 DNA: TGTGCCAGCAGGGGGGGGACAGGGAGCTCTGGAAACACCATATATTTT; CDR3 protein: CASRGGTGSSGNTIYF
clone size: -; D gene: TRBD1; J gene: TRBJ2-5; V gene: TRBV6-4; CDR3 DNA: TGTGCCAGCAGTGAAGGGACAGGGTTGGGAGAAGAGACCCAGTACTTC; CDR3 protein: CASSEGTGLGEETQYF
clone size: -; D gene: TRBD1; J gene: TRBJ2-1; V gene: TRBV27; CDR3 DNA: TGTGCCAGCAGTTTAGTCTCCCGGACAGGGGTCGACAATGAGCAGTTCTTC; CDR3 protein: CASSLVSRTGVDNEQFF
clone size: -; D gene: -; J gene: TRBJ2-5; V gene: TRBV5-1; CDR3 DNA: TGCGCCAGCAGCCCCAGGACCAGGGGTGGAGAGACCCAGTACTTC; CDR3 protein: CASSPRTRGGETQYF
clone size: -; D gene: TRBD2; J gene: TRBJ2-3; V gene: TRBV18; CDR3 DNA: TGTGCCAGCTCACGCGATCTAGCGGCTAGCACAGATACGCAGTATTTT; CDR3 protein: CASSRDLAASTDTQYF
clone size: -; D gene: -; J gene: TRBJ1-1; V gene: TRBV18; CDR3 DNA: TGTGCCAGCTCAAGACAGGATGGGTTGGAAGCTTTCTTT; CDR3 protein: CASSRQDGLEAFF
clone size: -; D gene: TRBD1; J gene: TRBJ2-1; V gene: TRBV7-9; CDR3 DNA: TGTGCCAGCAGCTCGGGGACAGGGGACAATGAGCAGTTCTTC; CDR3 protein: CASSSGTGDNEQFF
clone size: -; D gene: -; J gene: TRBJ1-4; V gene: TRBV2; CDR3 DNA: TGTGCCAGCAGGAGGACAGTCACTAATGAAAAACTGTTTTTT; CDR3 protein: CASRRTVTNEKLFF
clone size: -; D gene: -; J gene: TRBJ1-2; V gene: TRBV11-2; CDR3 DNA: TGTGCCAGCAGCCCCCGGGGGATTGCGGACTTC; CDR3 protein: CASSPRGIADF
clone size: -; D gene: -; J gene: TRBJ2-1; V gene: TRBV7-9; CDR3 DNA: TGTGCCAGCAGCTTAGTTGAGACCTGGGCCAGTGAGCAGTTCTTC; CDR3 protein: CASSLVETWASEQFF
clone size: -; D gene: TRBD2; J gene: TRBJ2-7; V gene: TRBV5-6; CDR3 DNA: TGTGCCAGCAAATTAGCGGGAGAGCTCTACGAGCAGTACTTC; CDR3 protein: CASKLAGELYEQYF
clone size: -; D gene: TRBD2; J gene: TRBJ2-2; V gene: TRBV4-1; CDR3 DNA: TGCGCCAGCAGCCAAGTACGGCTAGCGGGAGGGGCCGGGGAGCTGTTTTTT; CDR3 protein: CASSQVRLAGGAGELFF
clone size: once; D gene: TRBD2; J gene: TRBJ2-1; V gene: TRBV2; CDR3 DNA: TGTGCCAGCAGGGCCTATAGCGGGTATTCCTACAATGAGCAGTTCTTC; CDR3 protein: CASRAYSGYSYNEQFF
clone size: -; D gene: TRBD2; J gene: TRBJ2-1; V gene: TRBV11-1; CDR3 DNA: TGTGCCAGCAGCCGTAGGGGACTAGCGGGAGGAGATGAGCAGTTCTTC; CDR3 protein: CASSRRGLAGGDEQFF
clone size: -; D gene: TRBD1; J gene: TRBJ2-7; V gene: TRBV3-1/TRBV3-2; CDR3 DNA: TGTGCCAGCAGCCAGACCAACAGGGGGACCTACGAGCAGTACTTC; CDR3 protein: CASSQTNRGTYEQYF
clone size: -; D gene: TRBD2; J gene: TRBJ2-3; V gene: TRBV19; CDR3 DNA: TGTGCCAGTAGTCCTTCGCGGGAGGGACAGTATTTT; CDR3 protein: CASSPSREGQYF
clone size: -; D gene: -; J gene: TRBJ1-1; V gene: TRBV27; CDR3 DNA: TGTGCCAGCACGGCGGGCAGTATGGCTGAAGCTTTCTTT; CDR3 protein: CASTAGSMAEAFF
clone size: -; D gene: TRBD2; J gene: TRBJ2-7; V gene: TRBV5-1; CDR3 DNA: TGCGCCAGCAGCTTGAAGCGGGGAGAATACGAGCAGTACTTC; CDR3 protein: CASSLKRGEYEQYF
clone size: -; D gene: -; J gene: TRBJ1-6; V gene: TRBV5-5; CDR3 DNA: TGTGCCAGCAGCCTCGGAGTGGAGAATTCACCCCTCCACTTT; CDR3 protein: CASSLGVENSPLHF
clone size: -; D gene: TRBD2; J gene: TRBJ2-7; V gene: TRBV27; CDR3 DNA: TGTGCCAGCAGTTTTGGCCGGACCTTTGCTAGCGGCCCCCAAAGGGGAGAGCAGTACTTC; CDR3 protein: CASSFGRTFASGPQRGEQYF
clone size: -; D gene: TRBD1; J gene: TRBJ2-1; V gene: TRBV29-1; CDR3 DNA: TGCAGCGTTCTCAGGGGGCTCTTGGACAATGAGCAGTTCTTC; CDR3 protein: CSVLRGLLDNEQFF
clone size: -; D gene: TRBD2; J gene: TRBJ2-3; V gene: TRBV11-2; CDR3 DNA: TGTGCCAGCAGCTTAGATCGATCGGGGACTAGTCCCCCAGATACGCAGTATTTT; CDR3 protein: CASSLDRSGTSPPDTQYF
clone size: once; D gene: TRBD2; J gene: TRBJ2-1; V gene: TRBV14; CDR3 DNA: TGTGCCAGCAGCCTTAGCGGGCAGACCTACAATGAGCAGTTCTTC; CDR3 protein: CASSLSGQTYNEQFF
clone size: -; D gene: TRBD1; J gene: TRBJ1-5; V gene: TRBV29-1; CDR3 DNA: TGCAGCGGCCCCCAGGGGGCGCGGGTTAATCAGCCCCAGCATTTT; CDR3 protein: CSGPQGARVNQPQHF
clone size: -; D gene: TRBD2; J gene: TRBJ2-7; V gene: TRBV9; CDR3 DNA: TGTGCCAGCAGCGGCCTTTCATCAAGCGGGGGGTTCGGCGAGCAGTACTTC; CDR3 protein: CASSGLSSSGGFGEQYF
clone size: -; D gene: TRBD2; J gene: TRBJ2-1; V gene: TRBV5-1; CDR3 DNA: TGCGCCAGCTACTTAGCGGGAGGTAATGAGCAGTTCTTC; CDR3 protein: CASYLAGGNEQFF
clone size: -; D gene: -; J gene: TRBJ1-1; V gene: TRBV7-2; CDR3 DNA: TGTGCCAGCAGTTGGGAGTTCCGTATGCACACTGAAGCTTTCTTT; CDR3 protein: CASSWEFRMHTEAFF
clone size: -; D gene: -; J gene: TRBJ2-7; V gene: TRBV10-3; CDR3 DNA: TGTGCCATCAGTGAAGGTCACAGCTCCTACGAGCAGTACTTC; CDR3 protein: CAISEGHSSYEQYF
clone size: -; D gene: TRBD1; J gene: TRBJ2-1; V gene: TRBV7-3; CDR3 DNA: TGTGCCAGCAGCCCCGACAGGGACAATGAGCAGTTCTTC; CDR3 protein: CASSPDRDNEQFF
clone size: -; D gene: -; J gene: TRBJ2-5; V gene: TRBV29-1; CDR3 DNA: TGCAGCGTTGAAGATCTTACAGCACAAGAGACCCAGTACTTC; CDR3 protein: CSVEDLTAQETQYF
clone size: -; D gene: -; J gene: TRBJ1-2; V gene: TRBV10-3; CDR3 DNA: TGTGCCATCAGTGAGAGGTCTGGGACATCCACCTTCGATGGCTACACCTTC; CDR3 protein: CAISERSGTSTFDGYTF
clone size: -; D gene: TRBD1; J gene: TRBJ1-5; V gene: TRBV6-5; CDR3 DNA: TGTGCCAGCAGACAGGGGCCTTCTGAGGGGCCCCAGCATTTT; CDR3 protein: CASRQGPSEGPQHF
clone size: -; D gene: -; J gene: TRBJ2-1; V gene: TRBV6-5; CDR3 DNA: TGTGCCTGCGCCATGGCGGCGAGCTCCTACAATGAGCAGTTCTTC; CDR3 protein: CACAMAASSYNEQFF
clone size: -; D gene: -; J gene: TRBJ1-1; V gene: TRBV5-1; CDR3 DNA: TGCGCCAGCAGCTTGGATGGGGGCGAGAACACTGAAGCTTTCTTT; CDR3 protein: CASSLDGGENTEAFF
clone size: -; D gene: -; J gene: TRBJ2-7; V gene: TRBV29-1; CDR3 DNA: TGCAGCGTTGAAGGGGGCCACTGGGGCTACGAGCAGTACTTC; CDR3 protein: CSVEGGHWGYEQYF
clone size: -; D gene: -; J gene: TRBJ2-1; V gene: TRBV19; CDR3 DNA: TGTGCCAGTAGTATAGGCGGGGTTTCCTACAATGAGCAGTTCTTC; CDR3 protein: CASSIGGVSYNEQFF
clone size: -; D gene: -; J gene: TRBJ2-1; V gene: TRBV11-3; CDR3 DNA: TGTGCCAGCAGCTTAGTTACTAGCACTGAGCAGTTCTTC; CDR3 protein: CASSLVTSTEQFF
clone size: few; D gene: -; J gene: TRBJ1-3; V gene: TRBV18; CDR3 DNA: TGTGCCAGCTCACCACTAGTCGAGGGCTCTGGAAACACCATATATTTT; CDR3 protein: CASSPLVEGSGNTIYF
clone size: -; D gene: TRBD2; J gene: TRBJ2-3; V gene: TRBV6-5; CDR3 DNA: TGTGCCAGCGGGTTGGCGGGAGCCACAGATACGCAGTATTTT; CDR3 protein: CASGLAGATDTQYF
clone size: -; D gene: TRBD2; J gene: TRBJ2-3; V gene: TRBV11-3; CDR3 DNA: TGTGCCAGCAGCTTAGGTATAGCGGGAGGATTAGATACGCAGTATTTT; CDR3 protein: CASSLGIAGGLDTQYF
clone size: -; D gene: TRBD2; J gene: TRBJ2-3; V gene: TRBV12-5; CDR3 DNA: TGTGCTAGTGGTTTGGACCCGGGACTAGCGGGGGGCACAGATACGCAGTATTTT; CDR3 protein: CASGLDPGLAGGTDTQYF
clone size: few; D gene: TRBD2; J gene: TRBJ2-7; V gene: TRBV6-5; CDR3 DNA: TGTGCCGGAGGGGAGGGCCCCTACGAGCAGTACTTC; CDR3 protein: CAGGEGPYEQYF
clone size: few; D gene: TRBD1; J gene: TRBJ2-1; V gene: TRBV7-8; CDR3 DNA: TGTGCCAGCAGCCGGGACAGGGGGTCCTACAATGAGCAGTTCTTC; CDR3 protein: CASSRDRGSYNEQFF
clone size: -; D gene: -; J gene: TRBJ2-3; V gene: TRBV25-1; CDR3 DNA: TGTGCCAGCAGTGTCGCAGATACGCAGTATTTT; CDR3 protein: CASSVADTQYF
clone size: -; D gene: -; J gene: TRBJ2-7; V gene: TRBV29-1; CDR3 DNA: TGCAGCGTTCTCGTCTCGGACGGACTCTCCTACGAGCAGTACTTC; CDR3 protein: CSVLVSDGLSYEQYF
clone size: -; D gene: TRBD1; J gene: TRBJ1-3; V gene: TRBV11-2; CDR3 DNA: TGTGCCAGCAGCTTAGAGTTTTGGACAGGGGCCTTAGACTCTGGAAACACCATATATTTT; CDR3 protein: CASSLEFWTGALDSGNTIYF
clone size: -; D gene: -; J gene: TRBJ1-5; V gene: TRBV4-2; CDR3 DNA: TGTGCCAGCAGCCAAGACCTCCCGAGAGGGCACCTCAATCAGCCCCAGCATTTT; CDR3 protein: CASSQDLPRGHLNQPQHF
clone size: -; D gene: -; J gene: TRBJ1-1; V gene: TRBV5-4; CDR3 DNA: TGTGCCAGCAGCGTCGGACAGTCGAACACTGAAGCTTTCTTT; CDR3 protein: CASSVGQSNTEAFF
clone size: -; D gene: -; J gene: TRBJ2-7; V gene: TRBV28; CDR3 DNA: TGTGCCACATCACCATGGGCGCTCAACGAGCAGTACTTC; CDR3 protein: CATSPWALNEQYF
clone size: -; D gene: TRBD1; J gene: TRBJ2-7; V gene: TRBV28; CDR3 DNA: TGTGCCAGCAGTATTGAACAGGGGCCCTACGAGCAGTACTTC; CDR3 protein: CASSIEQGPYEQYF
clone size: -; D gene: TRBD1; J gene: TRBJ1-5; V gene: TRBV2; CDR3 DNA: TGTGCCAGCAGTGGGACAGGGAGCAATCAGCCCCAGCATTTT; CDR3 protein: CASSGTGSNQPQHF
clone size: -; D gene: TRBD2; J gene: TRBJ2-5; V gene: TRBV9; CDR3 DNA: TGTGCCAGCAGCGTTGGACTAGCGGGAGTTGCGGAGACCCAGTACTTC; CDR3 protein: CASSVGLAGVAETQYF
clone size: -; D gene: -; J gene: TRBJ2-5; V gene: TRBV5-1; CDR3 DNA: TGCGCCAGCAGGGAGGAAATAACAAAAGAGACCCAGTACTTC; CDR3 protein: CASREEITKETQYF